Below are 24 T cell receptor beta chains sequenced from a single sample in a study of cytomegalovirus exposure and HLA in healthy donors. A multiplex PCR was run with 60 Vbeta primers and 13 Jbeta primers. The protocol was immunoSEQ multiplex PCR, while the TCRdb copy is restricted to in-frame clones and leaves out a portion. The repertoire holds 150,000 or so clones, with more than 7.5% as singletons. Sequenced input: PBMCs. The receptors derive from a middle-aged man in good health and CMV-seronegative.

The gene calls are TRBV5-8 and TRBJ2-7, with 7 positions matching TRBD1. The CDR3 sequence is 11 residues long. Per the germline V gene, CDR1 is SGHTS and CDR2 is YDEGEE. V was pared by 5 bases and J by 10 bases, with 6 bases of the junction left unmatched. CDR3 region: CASRSRDSQYF. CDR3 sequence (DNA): TGTGCCAGCAGATCTCGGGACAGTCAGTACTTC.

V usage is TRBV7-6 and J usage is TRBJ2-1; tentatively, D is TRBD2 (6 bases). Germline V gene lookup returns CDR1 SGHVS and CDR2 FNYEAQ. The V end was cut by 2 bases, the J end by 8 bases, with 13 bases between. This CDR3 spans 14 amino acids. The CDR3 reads CASSLIGGLDEQFF. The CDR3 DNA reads TGTGCCAGCAGCTTAATAGGAGGGCTGGATGAGCAGTTCTTC.

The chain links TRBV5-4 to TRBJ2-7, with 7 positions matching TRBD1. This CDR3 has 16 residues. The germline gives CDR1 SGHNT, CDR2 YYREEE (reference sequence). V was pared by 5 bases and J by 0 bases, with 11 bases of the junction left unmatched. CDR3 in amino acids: CASRANTGTDSYEQYF. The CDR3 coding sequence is TGTGCCAGCAGAGCCAACACCGGGACAGACTCCTACGAGCAGTACTTC.

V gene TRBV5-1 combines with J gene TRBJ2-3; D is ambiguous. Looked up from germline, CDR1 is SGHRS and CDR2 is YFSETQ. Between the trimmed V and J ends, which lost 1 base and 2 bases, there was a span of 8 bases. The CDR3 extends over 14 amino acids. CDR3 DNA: TGCGCCAGCAGCTTGTCCCAGGTCACAGATACGCAGTATTTT. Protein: CASSLSQVTDTQYF.

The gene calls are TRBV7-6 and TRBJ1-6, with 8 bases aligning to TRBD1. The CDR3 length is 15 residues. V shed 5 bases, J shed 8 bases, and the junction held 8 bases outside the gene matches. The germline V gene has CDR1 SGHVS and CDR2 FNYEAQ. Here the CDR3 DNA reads TGTGCCAGCAGCCAGCGACAGGGGATTGATTCACCCCTCCACTTT. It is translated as CASSQRQGIDSPLHF.

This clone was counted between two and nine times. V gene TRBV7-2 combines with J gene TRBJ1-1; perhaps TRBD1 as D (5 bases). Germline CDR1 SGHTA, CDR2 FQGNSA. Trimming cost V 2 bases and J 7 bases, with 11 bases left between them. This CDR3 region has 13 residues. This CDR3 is CASSLYRIVEAFF. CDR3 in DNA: TGTGCCAGCAGCTTATACAGGATAGTTGAAGCTTTCTTT.

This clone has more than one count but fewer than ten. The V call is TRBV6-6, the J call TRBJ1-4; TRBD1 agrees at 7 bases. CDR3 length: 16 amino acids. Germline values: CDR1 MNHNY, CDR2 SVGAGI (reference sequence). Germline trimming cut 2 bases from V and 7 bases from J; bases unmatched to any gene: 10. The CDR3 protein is CASSYGRDRSTEKLFF. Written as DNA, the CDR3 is TGTGCCAGCAGTTACGGGCGGGACAGATCAACTGAAAAACTGTTTTTT.

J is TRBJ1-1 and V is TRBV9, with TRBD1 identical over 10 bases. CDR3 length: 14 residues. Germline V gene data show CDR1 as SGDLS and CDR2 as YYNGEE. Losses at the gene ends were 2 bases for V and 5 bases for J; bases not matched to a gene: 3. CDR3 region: CASSVTGGRTEAFF. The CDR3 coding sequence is TGTGCCAGCAGCGTGACAGGGGGCCGAACTGAAGCTTTCTTT. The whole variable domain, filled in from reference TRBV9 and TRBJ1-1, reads DSGVTQTPKHLITATGQRVTLRCSPRSGDLSVYWYQQSLDQGLQFLIQYYNGEERAKGNILERFSAQQFPDLHSELNLSSLELGDSALYFCASSVTGGRTEAFFGQGTRLTVV.

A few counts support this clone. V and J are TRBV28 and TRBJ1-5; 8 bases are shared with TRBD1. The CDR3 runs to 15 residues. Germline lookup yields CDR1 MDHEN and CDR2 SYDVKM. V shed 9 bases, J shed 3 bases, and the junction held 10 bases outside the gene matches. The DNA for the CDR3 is TGTGCCAGTTCCAGGGGGCTAATTCTCAATCAGCCCCAGCATTTT. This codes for CASSRGLILNQPQHF.

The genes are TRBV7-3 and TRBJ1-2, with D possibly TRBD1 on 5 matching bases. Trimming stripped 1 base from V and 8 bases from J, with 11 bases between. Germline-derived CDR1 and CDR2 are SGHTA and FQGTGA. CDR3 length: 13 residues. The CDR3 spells CASSLSQGDGYTF. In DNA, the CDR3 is TGTGCCAGCAGCTTAAGTCAGGGTGACGGCTACACCTTC.

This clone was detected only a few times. CDR3 in amino acids: CASSETGADGYTF. CDR3 DNA: TGTGCCAGCAGCGAAACAGGGGCGGATGGCTACACCTTC. V usage is TRBV7-8 and J usage is TRBJ1-2, with TRBD1 matching 7 bases. Germline V gene lookup returns CDR1 SGHVS and CDR2 FQNEAQ. The CDR3 covers 13 residues. With V trimmed by 5 bases and J by 6 bases, 6 bases remained unmatched.

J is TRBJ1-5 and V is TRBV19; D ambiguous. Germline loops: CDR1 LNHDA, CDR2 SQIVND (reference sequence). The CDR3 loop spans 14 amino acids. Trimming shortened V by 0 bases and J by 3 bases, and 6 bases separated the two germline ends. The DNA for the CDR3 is TGTGCCAGTAGTATAGATCGAGTCAATCAGCCCCAGCATTTT. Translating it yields CASSIDRVNQPQHF. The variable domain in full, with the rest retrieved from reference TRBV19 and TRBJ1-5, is DGGITQSPKYLFRKEGQNVTLSCEQNLNHDAMYWYRQDPGQGLRLIYYSQIVNDFQKGDIAEGYSVSREKKESFPLTVTSAQKNPTAFYLCASSIDRVNQPQHFGDGTRLSIL.

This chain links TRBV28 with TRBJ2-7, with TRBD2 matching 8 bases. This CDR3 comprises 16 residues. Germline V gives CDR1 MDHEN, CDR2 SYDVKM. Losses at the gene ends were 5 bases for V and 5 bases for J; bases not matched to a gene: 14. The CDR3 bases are TGTGCCAGCAGTCCTTCTGGGGGAGCGGGAGCCCACGAGCAGTACTTC. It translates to CASSPSGGAGAHEQYF.

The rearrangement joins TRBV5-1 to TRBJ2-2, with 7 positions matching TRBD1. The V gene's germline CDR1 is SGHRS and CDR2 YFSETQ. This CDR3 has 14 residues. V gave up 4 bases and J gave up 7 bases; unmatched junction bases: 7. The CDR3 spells CASSTTGQRGELFF. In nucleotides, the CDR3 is TGCGCCAGCAGCACTACGGGACAGCGCGGGGAGCTGTTTTTT.

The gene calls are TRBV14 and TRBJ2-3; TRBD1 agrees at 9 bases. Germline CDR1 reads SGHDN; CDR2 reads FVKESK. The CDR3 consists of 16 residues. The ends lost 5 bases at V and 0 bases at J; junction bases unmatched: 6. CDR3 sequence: CASSARDRDSTDTQYF. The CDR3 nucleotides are TGTGCCAGCAGCGCCCGGGACAGGGATAGCACAGATACGCAGTATTTT.

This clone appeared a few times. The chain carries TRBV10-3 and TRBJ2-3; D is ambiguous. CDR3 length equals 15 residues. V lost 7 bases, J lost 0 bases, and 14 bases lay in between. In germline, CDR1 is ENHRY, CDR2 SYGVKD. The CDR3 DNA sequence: TGTGCCATCATGGCAGATCTCTCGAGCACAGATACGCAGTATTTT. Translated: CAIMADLSSTDTQYF.

DNA for the CDR3: TGTGCCAGCAGCTTCCAAGGGGTCTCAAATCAGCCCCAGCATTTT. This encodes CASSFQGVSNQPQHF. The rearrangement links TRBV5-6 to TRBJ1-5, with D tentatively TRBD1 (5 bases). The CDR3 extends over 15 amino acids. The V and J ends lost 2 bases and 4 bases respectively, with 13 bases between them. In germline, CDR1 is SGHDT, CDR2 YYEEEE.

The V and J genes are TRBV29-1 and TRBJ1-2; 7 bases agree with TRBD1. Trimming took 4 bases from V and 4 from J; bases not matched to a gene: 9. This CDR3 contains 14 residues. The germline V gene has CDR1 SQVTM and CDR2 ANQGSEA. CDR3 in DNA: TGCAGCGTTGGGCAGGGGGGCCTGGGCTATGGCTACACCTTC. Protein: CSVGQGGLGYGYTF.

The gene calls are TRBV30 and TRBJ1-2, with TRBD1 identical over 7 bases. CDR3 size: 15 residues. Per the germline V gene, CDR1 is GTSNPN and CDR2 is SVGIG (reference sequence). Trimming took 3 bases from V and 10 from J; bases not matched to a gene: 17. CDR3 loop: CAWSHRGTMSMAYTF. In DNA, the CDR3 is TGTGCCTGGAGCCACAGGGGAACGATGTCAATGGCCTACACCTTC.

CDR3 nucleotides: TGTGCCAGCAGCTCCCAACCCGACAGGCCTAATCAGCCCCAGCATTTT. It yields the protein CASSSQPDRPNQPQHF. The chain combines TRBV27 with TRBJ1-5; D possibly corresponds to TRBD1 (6 bases). V dropped 6 bases and J dropped 4 bases, with 19 bases sitting between them. This CDR3 region has 16 residues. Germline loops: CDR1 MNHEY, CDR2 SMNVEV (reference sequence).

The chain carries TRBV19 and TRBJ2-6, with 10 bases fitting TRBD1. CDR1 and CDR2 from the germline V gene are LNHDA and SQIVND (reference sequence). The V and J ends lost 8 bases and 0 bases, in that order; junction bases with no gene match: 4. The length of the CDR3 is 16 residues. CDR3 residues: CASGGQGISGANVLTF. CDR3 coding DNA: TGTGCCAGTGGGGGACAGGGGATCTCTGGGGCCAACGTCCTGACTTTC.

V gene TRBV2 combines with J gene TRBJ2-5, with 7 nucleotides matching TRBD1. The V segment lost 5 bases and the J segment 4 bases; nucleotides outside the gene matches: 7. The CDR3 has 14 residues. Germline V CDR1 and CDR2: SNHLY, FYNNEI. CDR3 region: CASSPDRVGETQYF. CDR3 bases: TGTGCCAGCAGTCCAGACAGGGTTGGAGAGACCCAGTACTTC.

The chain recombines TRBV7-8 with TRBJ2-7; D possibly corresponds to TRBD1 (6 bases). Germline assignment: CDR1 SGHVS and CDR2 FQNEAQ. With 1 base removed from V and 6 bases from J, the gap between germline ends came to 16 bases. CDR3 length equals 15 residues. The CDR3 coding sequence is TGTGCCAGCAGCTTAGTTCTGGTACAGGGCGGCGAGCAGTACTTC. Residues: CASSLVLVQGGEQYF.

The CDR3 DNA reads as TGTGCCAGCAGCGTGACTAGCGGGAGCCCCACCGGGGAGCTGTTTTTT. It codes for CASSVTSGSPTGELFF. The chain carries TRBV9 and TRBJ2-2; 12 bases match TRBD2. The CDR3 is 16 amino acids. Germline trimming cut 2 bases from V and 4 bases from J; bases unmatched to any gene: 3. Germline loops: CDR1 SGDLS, CDR2 YYNGEE. Full variable domain (rest looked up from reference TRBV9 and TRBJ2-2): DSGVTQTPKHLITATGQRVTLRCSPRSGDLSVYWYQQSLDQGLQFLIQYYNGEERAKGNILERFSAQQFPDLHSELNLSSLELGDSALYFCASSVTSGSPTGELFFGEGSRLTVL.